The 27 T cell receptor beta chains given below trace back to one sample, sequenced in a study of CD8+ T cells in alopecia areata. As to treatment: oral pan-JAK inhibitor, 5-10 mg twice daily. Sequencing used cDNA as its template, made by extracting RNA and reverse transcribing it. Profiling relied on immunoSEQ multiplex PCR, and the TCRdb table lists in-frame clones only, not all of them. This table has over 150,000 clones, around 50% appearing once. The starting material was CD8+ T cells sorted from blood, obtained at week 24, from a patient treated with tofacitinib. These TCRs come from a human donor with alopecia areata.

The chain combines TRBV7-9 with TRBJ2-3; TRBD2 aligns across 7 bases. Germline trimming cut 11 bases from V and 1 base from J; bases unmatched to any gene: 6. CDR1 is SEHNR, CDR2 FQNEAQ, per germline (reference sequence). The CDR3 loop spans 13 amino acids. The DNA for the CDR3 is TGTGCCTCCCAGGCGGGGGGCACAGATACGCAGTATTTT. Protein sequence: CASQAGGTDTQYF.

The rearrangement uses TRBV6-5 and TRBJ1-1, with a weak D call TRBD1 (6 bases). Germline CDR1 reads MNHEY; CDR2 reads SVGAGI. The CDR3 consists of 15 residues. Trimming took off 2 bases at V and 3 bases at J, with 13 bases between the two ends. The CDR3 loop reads CASSYGGRRYTEAFF. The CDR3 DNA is TGTGCCAGCAGTTACGGGGGGCGAAGGTACACTGAAGCTTTCTTT.

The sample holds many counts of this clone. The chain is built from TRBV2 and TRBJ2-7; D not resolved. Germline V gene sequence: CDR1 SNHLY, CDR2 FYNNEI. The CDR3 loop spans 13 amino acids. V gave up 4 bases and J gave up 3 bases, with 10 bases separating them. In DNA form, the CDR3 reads TGTGCCAGCAGTGGCCGCAGACTCTACGAGCAGTACTTC. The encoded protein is CASSGRRLYEQYF.

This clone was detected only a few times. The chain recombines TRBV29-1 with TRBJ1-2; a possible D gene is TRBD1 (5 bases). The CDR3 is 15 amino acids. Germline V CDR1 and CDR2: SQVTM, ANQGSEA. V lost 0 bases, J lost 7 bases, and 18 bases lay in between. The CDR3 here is CSVEDGVGTRGGYTF. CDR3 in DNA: TGCAGCGTTGAAGATGGGGTCGGGACCCGGGGTGGCTACACCTTC.

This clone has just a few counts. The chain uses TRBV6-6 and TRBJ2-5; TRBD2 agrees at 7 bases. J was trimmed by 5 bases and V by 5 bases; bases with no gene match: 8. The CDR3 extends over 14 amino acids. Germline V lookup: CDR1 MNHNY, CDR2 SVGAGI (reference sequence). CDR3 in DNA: TGTGCCAGCAGTCGGCGGGGGTCAGCGGAGACCCAGTACTTC. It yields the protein CASSRRGSAETQYF.

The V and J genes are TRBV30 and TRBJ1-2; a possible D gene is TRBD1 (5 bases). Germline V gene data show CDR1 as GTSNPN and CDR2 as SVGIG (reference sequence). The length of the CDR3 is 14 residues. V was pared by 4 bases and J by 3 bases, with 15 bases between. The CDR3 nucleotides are TGTGCCTGGATCGAAATGGGACCGGACTATGGCTACACCTTC. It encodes CAWIEMGPDYGYTF.

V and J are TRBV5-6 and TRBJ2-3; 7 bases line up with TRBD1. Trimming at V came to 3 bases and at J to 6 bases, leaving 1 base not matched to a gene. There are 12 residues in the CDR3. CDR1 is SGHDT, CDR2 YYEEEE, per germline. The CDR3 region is CASSWDSDTQYF. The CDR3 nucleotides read TGTGCCAGCAGCTGGGACAGCGATACGCAGTATTTT.

CDR3 DNA: TGTGCCAGCAGCTTAGGACAGATGCCCTACGAGCAGTACTTC. It specifies CASSLGQMPYEQYF. This chain joins TRBV5-6 and TRBJ2-7, with a tentative D call TRBD1 (6 bases). The germline gives CDR1 SGHDT, CDR2 YYEEEE. Trimming removed 2 bases from V and 2 bases from J, with 11 bases in between. This CDR3 spans 14 amino acids.

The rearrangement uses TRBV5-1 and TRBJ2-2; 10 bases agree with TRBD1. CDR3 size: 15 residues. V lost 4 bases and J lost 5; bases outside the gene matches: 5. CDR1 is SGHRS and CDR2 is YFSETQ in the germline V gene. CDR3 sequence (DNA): TGCGCCAGCAGCCCCGGGACAGGGGCTACCGGGGAGCTGTTTTTT. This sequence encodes CASSPGTGATGELFF.

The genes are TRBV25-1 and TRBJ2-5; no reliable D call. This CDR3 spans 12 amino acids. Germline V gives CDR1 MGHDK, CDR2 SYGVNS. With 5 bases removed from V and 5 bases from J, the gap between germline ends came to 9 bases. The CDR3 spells CASSLGRETQYF. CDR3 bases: TGTGCCAGCAGTCTGGGCAGGGAGACCCAGTACTTC. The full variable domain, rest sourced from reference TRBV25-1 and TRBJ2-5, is EADIYQTPRYLVIGTGKKITLECSQTMGHDKMYWYQQDPGMELHLIHYSYGVNSTEKGDLSSESTVSRIRTEHFPLTLESARPSHTSQYLCASSLGRETQYFGPGTRLLVL.

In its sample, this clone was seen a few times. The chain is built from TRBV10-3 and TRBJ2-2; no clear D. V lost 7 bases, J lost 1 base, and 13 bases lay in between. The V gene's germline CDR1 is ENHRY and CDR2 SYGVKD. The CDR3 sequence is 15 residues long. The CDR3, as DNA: TGTGCCATCACCGACACCCGATTGAACACCGGGGAGCTGTTTTTT. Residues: CAITDTRLNTGELFF.

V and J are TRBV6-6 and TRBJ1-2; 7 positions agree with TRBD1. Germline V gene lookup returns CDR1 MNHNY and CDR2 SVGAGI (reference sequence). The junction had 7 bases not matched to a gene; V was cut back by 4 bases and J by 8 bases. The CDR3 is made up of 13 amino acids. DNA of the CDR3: TGTGCCAGCAGTTCGGGACAGAGACAAGGCTACACCTTC. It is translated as CASSSGQRQGYTF.

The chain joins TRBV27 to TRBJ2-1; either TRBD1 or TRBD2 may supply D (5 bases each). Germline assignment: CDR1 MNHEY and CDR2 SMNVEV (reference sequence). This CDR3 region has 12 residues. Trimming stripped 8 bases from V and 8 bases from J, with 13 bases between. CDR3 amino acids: CASGLGDHEQFF. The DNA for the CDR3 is TGTGCCAGCGGTCTCGGGGACCATGAGCAGTTCTTC.

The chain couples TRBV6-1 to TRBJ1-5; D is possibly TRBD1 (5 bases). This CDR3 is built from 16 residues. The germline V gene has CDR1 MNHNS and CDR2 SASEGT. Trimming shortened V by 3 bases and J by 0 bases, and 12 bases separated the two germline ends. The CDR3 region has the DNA TGTGCCAGCAGTGATGGGACGGTACTTAGCAATCAGCCCCAGCATTTT. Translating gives CASSDGTVLSNQPQHF.

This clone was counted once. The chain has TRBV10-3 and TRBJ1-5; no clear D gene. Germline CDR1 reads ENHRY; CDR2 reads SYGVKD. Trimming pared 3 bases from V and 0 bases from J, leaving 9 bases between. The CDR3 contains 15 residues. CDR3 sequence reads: CAISDQQASNQPQHF. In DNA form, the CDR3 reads TGTGCCATCAGTGATCAGCAGGCTAGCAATCAGCCCCAGCATTTT.

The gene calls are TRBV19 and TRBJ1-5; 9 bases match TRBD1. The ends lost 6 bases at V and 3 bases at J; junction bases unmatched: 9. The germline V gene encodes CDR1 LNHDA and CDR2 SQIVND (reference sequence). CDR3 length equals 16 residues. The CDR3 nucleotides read TGTGCCAGTAGGGACAGGGGTGACCCTATCAATCAGCCCCAGCATTTT. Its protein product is CASRDRGDPINQPQHF. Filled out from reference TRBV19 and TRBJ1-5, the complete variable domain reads DGGITQSPKYLFRKEGQNVTLSCEQNLNHDAMYWYRQDPGQGLRLIYYSQIVNDFQKGDIAEGYSVSREKKESFPLTVTSAQKNPTAFYLCASRDRGDPINQPQHFGDGTRLSIL.

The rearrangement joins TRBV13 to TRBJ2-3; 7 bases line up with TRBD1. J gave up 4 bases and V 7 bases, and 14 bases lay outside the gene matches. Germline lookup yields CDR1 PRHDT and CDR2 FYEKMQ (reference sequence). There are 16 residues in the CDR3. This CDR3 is CASNPTRTGFSDTQYF. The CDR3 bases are TGTGCCAGCAACCCTACCCGGACAGGATTTTCAGATACGCAGTATTTT.

The CDR3 region is CSVEGWKGNYGYTF. As DNA, the CDR3 is TGCAGCGTTGAAGGTTGGAAGGGGAACTATGGCTACACCTTC. V is TRBV29-1 and J is TRBJ1-2; D might be TRBD1 (5 bases). The germline V gene encodes CDR1 SQVTM and CDR2 ANQGSEA. Trimming removed 1 base from V and 2 bases from J, with 11 bases in between. The CDR3 is made up of 14 amino acids. Complete variable domain (other parts from reference TRBV29-1 and TRBJ1-2): SAVISQKPSRDICQRGTSLTIQCQVDSQVTMMFWYRQQPGQSLTLIATANQGSEATYESGFVIDKFPISRPNLTFSTLTVSNMSPEDSSIYLCSVEGWKGNYGYTFGSGTRLTVV.

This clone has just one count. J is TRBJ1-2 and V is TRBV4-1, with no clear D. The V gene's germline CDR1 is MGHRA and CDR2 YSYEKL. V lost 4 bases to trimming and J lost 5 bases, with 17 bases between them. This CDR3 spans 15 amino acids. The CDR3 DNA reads TGCGCCAGCAGCCCCGGACCTCCCCCGGCATATGGCTACACCTTC. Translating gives CASSPGPPPAYGYTF.

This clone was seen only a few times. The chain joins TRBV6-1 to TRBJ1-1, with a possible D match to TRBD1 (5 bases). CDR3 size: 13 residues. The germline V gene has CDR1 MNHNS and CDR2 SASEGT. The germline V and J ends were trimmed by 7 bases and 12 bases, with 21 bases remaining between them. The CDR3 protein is CASKEDGGGETFF. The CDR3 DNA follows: TGTGCCAGCAAAGAGGACGGGGGTGGGGAAACTTTCTTT.

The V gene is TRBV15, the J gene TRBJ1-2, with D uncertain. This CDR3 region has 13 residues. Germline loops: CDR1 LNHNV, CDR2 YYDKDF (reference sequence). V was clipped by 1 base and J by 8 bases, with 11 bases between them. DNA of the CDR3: TGTGCCACCAGCAGAGCTGAGGCGTACGGCTACACCTTC. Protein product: CATSRAEAYGYTF.

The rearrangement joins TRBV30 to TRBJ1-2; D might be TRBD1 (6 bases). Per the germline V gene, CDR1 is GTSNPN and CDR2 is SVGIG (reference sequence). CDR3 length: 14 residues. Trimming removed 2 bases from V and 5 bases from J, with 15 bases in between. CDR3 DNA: TGTGCCTGGAGTCAGAACAGGGTCGGGTATGGCTACACCTTC. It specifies CAWSQNRVGYGYTF.

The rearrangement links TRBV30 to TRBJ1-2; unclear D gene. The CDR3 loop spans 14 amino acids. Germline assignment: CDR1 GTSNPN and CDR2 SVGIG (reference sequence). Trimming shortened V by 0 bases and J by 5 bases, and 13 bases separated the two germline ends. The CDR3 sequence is CAWSVPEVWYGYTF. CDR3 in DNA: TGTGCCTGGAGTGTACCAGAGGTGTGGTATGGCTACACCTTC.

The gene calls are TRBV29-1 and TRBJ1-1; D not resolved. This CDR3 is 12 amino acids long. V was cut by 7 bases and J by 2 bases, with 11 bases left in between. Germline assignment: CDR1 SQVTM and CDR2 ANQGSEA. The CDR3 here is CSARPGNTEAFF. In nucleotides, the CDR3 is TGCAGCGCCCGACCCGGCAACACTGAAGCTTTCTTT. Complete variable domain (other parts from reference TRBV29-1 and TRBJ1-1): SAVISQKPSRDICQRGTSLTIQCQVDSQVTMMFWYRQQPGQSLTLIATANQGSEATYESGFVIDKFPISRPNLTFSTLTVSNMSPEDSSIYLCSARPGNTEAFFGQGTRLTVV.

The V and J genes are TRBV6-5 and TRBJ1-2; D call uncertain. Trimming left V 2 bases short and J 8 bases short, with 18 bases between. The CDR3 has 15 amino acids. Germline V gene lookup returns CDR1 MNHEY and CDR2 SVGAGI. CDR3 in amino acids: CASSYTRDILLGYTF. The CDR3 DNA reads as TGTGCCAGCAGTTACACCAGAGACATCCTTTTGGGCTACACCTTC.

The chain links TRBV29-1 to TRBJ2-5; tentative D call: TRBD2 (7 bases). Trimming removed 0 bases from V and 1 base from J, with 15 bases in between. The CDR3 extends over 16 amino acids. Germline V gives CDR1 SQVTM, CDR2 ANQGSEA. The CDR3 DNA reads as TGCAGCGTTGAAGATCGGGGGGCCCCGGGCCAAGAGACCCAGTACTTC. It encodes CSVEDRGAPGQETQYF.

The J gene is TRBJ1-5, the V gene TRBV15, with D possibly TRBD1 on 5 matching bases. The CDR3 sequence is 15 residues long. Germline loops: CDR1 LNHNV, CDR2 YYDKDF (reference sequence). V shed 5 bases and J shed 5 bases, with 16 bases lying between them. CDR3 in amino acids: CATSSTGRGDQPQHF. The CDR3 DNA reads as TGTGCCACCAGCTCGACTGGTAGGGGTGATCAGCCCCAGCATTTT.